Shown below are 18 T cell receptor beta chains from a single sample sequenced in a study of beta chain features in type 1 diabetes. Since all of the isolated RNA was reverse transcribed, expressed TCRB transcripts were what got sequenced. TCRdb keeps only in-frame clones here, not all; method: immunoSEQ multiplex PCR. The sample records about 350,000 clones, about 18% being singletons. Sequenced: naive CD4+ T cells from blood. These receptors were taken from a woman between 18 and 30 years old in good health.

This clone was recorded a few times. One end of the junction fails to match germline, which may point to a read error. The chain couples TRBV2 to TRBJ2-7, with a weak D call TRBD1 (6 bases). Germline-derived CDR1 and CDR2 are SNHLY and FYNNEI. This CDR3 is 14 amino acids long. The CDR3 DNA follows: TGTGCCACCAGTCGCGGGCAGGGGAATGACGAGCAGTACTTC. Translating it yields CATSRGQGNDEQYF.

The rearrangement links TRBV4-3 to TRBJ2-4, with 10 bases matching TRBD1. The CDR3 is 16 residues long. The V and J ends lost 1 base and 5 bases, in that order; junction bases with no gene match: 5. Germline V gives CDR1 LGHNA, CDR2 YSLEER. The CDR3 loop reads CASSQGLGTGENIQYF. In nucleotides, the CDR3 is TGCGCCAGCAGCCAAGGACTCGGGACAGGGGAAAACATTCAGTACTTC.

This chain uses TRBV25-1 with TRBJ1-2, with D unresolved. The CDR3 has 16 residues. The V gene lost 5 bases and the J gene lost 4 bases, with 20 bases spanning the gap. CDR1 is MGHDK and CDR2 is SYGVNS in the germline V gene. CDR3 loop: CASSKTISTAFYGYTF. The CDR3 DNA reads TGTGCCAGCAGTAAGACTATAAGTACGGCATTCTATGGCTACACCTTC.

The chain combines TRBV9 with TRBJ2-4; D is perhaps TRBD2 (6 bases). Germline V gene lookup returns CDR1 SGDLS and CDR2 YYNGEE. CDR3 length: 14 residues. Trimming removed 4 bases from V and 4 bases from J, with 12 bases in between. The CDR3 loop reads CASSPSAGKNIQYF. As DNA, the CDR3 is TGTGCCAGCAGCCCCAGTGCGGGGAAAAACATTCAGTACTTC.

The chain has TRBV4-3 and TRBJ2-5, with D perhaps TRBD1 (6 bases). The germline V gene encodes CDR1 LGHNA and CDR2 YSLEER. Trimming removed 6 bases at V and 5 bases at J, with 13 bases between. The CDR3 sequence is 13 residues long. For the CDR3, the DNA is TGCGCCAGCAGTAACAGGGTGGGGGAGACCCAGTACTTC. Protein: CASSNRVGETQYF.

The V gene is TRBV27, the J gene TRBJ2-5, with TRBD2 identical over 11 bases. Trimming cost V 3 bases and J 2 bases; bases outside gene matches: 2. This CDR3 has 15 amino acids. Germline CDR1 is MNHEY and CDR2 is SMNVEV (reference sequence). The CDR3 DNA is TGTGCCAGCAGTTTCGGGACTAGCGGACAAGAGACCCAGTACTTC. Amino acid sequence: CASSFGTSGQETQYF.

CDR3 amino acids: CASSVGNRGGSEAFF. In DNA form, the CDR3 reads TGTGCCAGCAGCGTAGGGAACAGGGGTGGTTCTGAAGCTTTCTTT. The chain joins TRBV9 to TRBJ1-1, with 7 bases lining up with TRBD1. V shed 0 bases and J 6 bases; nucleotides not matched to a gene: 8. The CDR3 runs 15 residues. CDR1 is SGDLS, CDR2 YYNGEE, per germline. The entire variable domain, with the rest obtained from reference TRBV9 and TRBJ1-1, is as follows: DSGVTQTPKHLITATGQRVTLRCSPRSGDLSVYWYQQSLDQGLQFLIQYYNGEERAKGNILERFSAQQFPDLHSELNLSSLELGDSALYFCASSVGNRGGSEAFFGQGTRLTVV.

V gene TRBV9 combines with J gene TRBJ1-2, with TRBD1 identical over 7 bases. CDR3 length equals 12 residues. The J segment lost 13 bases and the V segment lost 4 bases, leaving 10 bases of the junction unmatched. Germline CDR1 reads SGDLS; CDR2 reads YYNGEE. CDR3 region: CASSSHRGIGTF. Written as DNA, the CDR3 is TGTGCCAGCAGCTCGCACAGGGGAATTGGCACCTTC.

In this sample, this clone turned up a few times. The rearrangement links TRBV4-1 to TRBJ1-2; D not resolved. The CDR3 covers 14 residues. The germline CDR1 and CDR2 sequences are MGHRA and YSYEKL. Between the trimmed V and J ends, which lost 0 bases and 3 bases, there was a span of 8 bases. DNA of the CDR3: TGCGCCAGCAGCCAAGAACAGAAATACTATGGCTACACCTTC. This translates into CASSQEQKYYGYTF.

The chain combines TRBV7-2 with TRBJ2-5; 11 bases agree with TRBD1. The germline CDR1 and CDR2 sequences are SGHTA and FQGNSA. The CDR3 covers 14 residues. V shed 3 bases, J shed 5 bases, and the junction held 2 bases outside the gene matches. CDR3 region: CASSFRDRGETQYF. The CDR3 DNA reads TGTGCCAGCAGCTTCCGGGACAGGGGGGAGACCCAGTACTTC.

The rearrangement links TRBV4-2 to TRBJ1-6; TRBD1 matches at 9 bases. This CDR3 has 15 residues. Germline CDR1 LGHNA, CDR2 YNFKEQ. V was pared by 2 bases and J by 9 bases, with 5 bases of the junction left unmatched. The CDR3 region has the DNA TGTGCCAGCAGCCAACTGGGACAGGGCCCTTCACCCCTCCACTTT. This sequence encodes CASSQLGQGPSPLHF.

The chain carries TRBV6-6 and TRBJ2-7; TRBD2 matches 7 bases. This CDR3 has 14 residues. V gave up 6 bases and J gave up 5 bases; unmatched junction bases: 10. Germline V lookup: CDR1 MNHNY, CDR2 SVGAGI (reference sequence). The CDR3 coding sequence is TGTGCCAGCAGAGGGAGGGAGCTCAGAGACGAGCAGTACTTC. Its protein is CASRGRELRDEQYF.

The chain joins TRBV2 to TRBJ1-6, with D maybe TRBD1 (6 bases). Trimming pared 9 bases from V and 8 bases from J, leaving 14 bases between. The CDR3 is 13 residues long. Germline-derived CDR1 and CDR2 are SNHLY and FYNNEI. CDR3: CASSGGAYSPLHF. The CDR3 region has the DNA TGTGCCAGTTCGGGGGGCGCTTATTCACCCCTCCACTTT.

The CDR3 nucleotides are TGTGCCAGCAGCCTAGCCACAGATACGCAGTATTTT. Protein sequence: CASSLATDTQYF. The chain carries TRBV28 and TRBJ2-3, with D perhaps TRBD2 (5 bases). The V and J ends lost 6 bases and 2 bases respectively, with 6 bases between them. Germline V gives CDR1 MDHEN, CDR2 SYDVKM. There are 12 residues in the CDR3.

This clone occurred a few times. The V and J genes are TRBV7-2 and TRBJ2-3, with 11 bases lining up with TRBD2. V lost 1 base to trimming and J lost 0 bases; unmatched junction nucleotides: 3. This CDR3 has 17 amino acids. The germline gives CDR1 SGHTA, CDR2 FQGNSA. The CDR3 here is CASSLVGTSGSTDTQYF. Written as DNA, the CDR3 is TGTGCCAGCAGCTTAGTAGGGACTAGCGGTAGCACAGATACGCAGTATTTT. The variable domain in full, completed from reference TRBV7-2 and TRBJ2-3, reads GAGVSQSPSNKVTEKGKDVELRCDPISGHTALYWYRQSLGQGLEFLIYFQGNSAPDKSGLPSDRFSAERTGGSVSTLTIQRTQQEDSAVYLCASSLVGTSGSTDTQYFGPGTRLTVL.

This chain connects TRBV27 to TRBJ2-7, with a tentative D call TRBD2 (7 bases). Trimming pared 2 bases from V and 9 bases from J, leaving 17 bases between. The CDR3 loop spans 14 amino acids. Germline CDR1 MNHEY, CDR2 SMNVEV (reference sequence). CDR3 region: CASSLHREGSRQYF. CDR3 coding DNA: TGTGCCAGCAGTTTACACAGGGAGGGTTCTAGGCAGTACTTC.

This clone was seen only a few times. The J gene is TRBJ1-3, the V gene TRBV30, with D hard to call. The CDR3 contains 12 residues. The germline V gene has CDR1 GTSNPN and CDR2 SVGIG (reference sequence). Trimming cost V 7 bases and J 4 bases, with 11 bases left between them. Here the CDR3 reads CAYGDRGNTIYF. The DNA for the CDR3 is TGTGCCTACGGGGATAGAGGAAACACCATATATTTT.

The chain combines TRBV9 with TRBJ2-1; the D gene is possibly TRBD2 (5 bases). Trimming removed 3 bases from V and 2 bases from J, with 12 bases in between. CDR1 is SGDLS, CDR2 YYNGEE, per germline. The CDR3 runs 15 residues. The CDR3 protein is CASSARNGAYNEQFF. The CDR3 DNA reads as TGTGCCAGCAGCGCCCGTAACGGGGCCTACAATGAGCAGTTCTTC.